This paragraph reports one TCR beta chain. Its antigen is unidentified. Time point: pre-sensitization, week 0. Treatment defined: therapeutic diphenylcyclopropenone sensitization with weekly scalp DPC. MiXCR, applied by TCRdb to the RACE reads, yields one record per CDR3 protein. The sample yields a few hundred thousand distinct CDR3 sequences, about 5% seen once. Germline lookup yields CDR1 SQVTM and CDR2 ANQGSEA. CDR3 size: 13 residues. V trimming: 6 bases; J trimming: 3 bases; junction bases outside the gene matches: 6. The entry originates in a study of human T cells and chemical hapten exposure. Study background: 0.01% DPC was applied to the upper back in patch tests, which were read at 6 days. The study traced per-sample TCR yield variation mainly to small differences in pooled library volumes.

Overall study results and limits: Unchanged with DPC sensitization were TCRs above 1 in 1000 frequency.

This TCR came from a woman younger than 35 with alopecia areata. Some clones in this sample may be carry-over from other donors' samples. The J gene is TRBJ2-7, the V gene TRBV29-1, with TRBD1 matching 9 bases. Sequenced here: whole blood, sampled in connection with sensitization to the hapten diphenylcyclopropenone (DPC). This CDR3 reads CSVGTGILYEQYF. In DNA form, the CDR3 reads TGCAGCGTAGGGACAGGGATACTCTACGAGCAGTACTTC.